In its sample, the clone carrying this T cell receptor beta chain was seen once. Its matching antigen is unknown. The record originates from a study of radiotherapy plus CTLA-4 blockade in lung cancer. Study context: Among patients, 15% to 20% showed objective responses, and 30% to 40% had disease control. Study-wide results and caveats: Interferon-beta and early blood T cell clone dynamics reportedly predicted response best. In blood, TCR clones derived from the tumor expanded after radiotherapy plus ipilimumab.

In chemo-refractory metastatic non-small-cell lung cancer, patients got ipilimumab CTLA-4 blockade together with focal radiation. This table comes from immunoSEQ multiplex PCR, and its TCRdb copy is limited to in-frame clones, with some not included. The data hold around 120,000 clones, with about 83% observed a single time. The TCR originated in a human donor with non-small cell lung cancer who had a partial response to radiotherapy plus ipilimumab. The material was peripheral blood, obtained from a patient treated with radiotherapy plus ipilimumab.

For the CDR3, the DNA is TGTGCCAGCAGTTACTCCGGGACAGGGGTCGACGAGCAGTACTTC. Encoded protein: CASSYSGTGVDEQYF. The V and J genes are TRBV6-5 and TRBJ2-7; 10 positions match TRBD1. CDR3 length: 15 residues. Trimming at V came to 0 bases and at J to 5 bases, leaving 4 bases not matched to a gene. CDR1 is MNHEY and CDR2 is SVGAGI in the germline V gene.